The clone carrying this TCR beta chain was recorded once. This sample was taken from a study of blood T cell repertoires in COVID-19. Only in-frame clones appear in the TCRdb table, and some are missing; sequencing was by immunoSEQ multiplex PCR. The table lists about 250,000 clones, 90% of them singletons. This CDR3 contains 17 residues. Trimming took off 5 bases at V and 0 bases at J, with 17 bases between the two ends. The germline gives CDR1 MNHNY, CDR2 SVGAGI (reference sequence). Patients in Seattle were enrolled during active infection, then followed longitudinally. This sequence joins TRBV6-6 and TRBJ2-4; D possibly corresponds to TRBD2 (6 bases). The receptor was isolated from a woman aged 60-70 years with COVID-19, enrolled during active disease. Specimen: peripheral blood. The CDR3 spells CASSPPWSGLAKNIQYF. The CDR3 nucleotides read TGTGCCAGCAGTCCCCCATGGTCGGGACTAGCCAAAAACATTCAGTACTTC.